The 5 T cell receptor beta chains reported below all come from one sample, sequenced in a study of blood T cells in healthy people across ages. A J-beta primer mix and a sample-barcoded 5' primer were used in a second PCR of about 7 to 12 cycles. TCRdb re-called the 5' RACE reads through MiXCR, storing one row per CDR3 protein. The table shows approximately 800,000 distinct CDR3 sequences, with roughly 26% occurring only once. These data were also filed under a second study, of T cells of mothers and their children.

The material sequenced was blood. These receptors all stem from a boy aged 5-17 years in good health.

The V and J genes are TRBV10-3 and TRBJ2-2; TRBD1 or TRBD2 may be the D gene (5 bases each). The CDR3 extends over 17 amino acids. Trimming stripped 2 bases from V and 5 bases from J, with 18 bases between. Germline assignment: CDR1 ENHRY and CDR2 SYGVKD. The CDR3 sequence: CAISEPGTPLETGELFF. In nucleotides, the CDR3 is TGTGCCATCAGTGAGCCCGGGACCCCTCTAGAGACCGGGGAGCTGTTTTTT.

The chain is built from TRBV20-1 and TRBJ1-2, with D possibly being TRBD1 (6 bases). The germline V and J ends were trimmed by 3 bases and 4 bases, with 18 bases remaining between them. The CDR3 contains 15 residues. CDR1 and CDR2 (germline): DFQATT, SNEGSKA (reference sequence). CDR3 residues: CSARDIQGWGYGYTF. Here the CDR3 DNA reads TGCAGTGCTAGGGACATACAGGGATGGGGCTATGGCTACACCTTC.

The chain uses TRBV6-5 and TRBJ2-5; 8 bases match TRBD2. Gene TRBJ2-1 matches the end of the DNA better, so the J call may be wrong. The CDR3 totals 14 residues. CDR1 MNHEY and CDR2 SVGAGI come from the germline V gene. The CDR3 DNA sequence: TGTGCCAGCGCTTTCGGGGGGGCCTACAATGAGCAGTTCTTC. Protein: CASAFGGAYNEQFF.

This clonotype turned up a few times. The chain joins TRBV10-3 to TRBJ2-5; perhaps TRBD2 as D (6 bases). V lost 2 bases and J 5 bases, leaving 12 bases between the germline ends. The CDR3 is 14 amino acids. Germline-derived CDR1 and CDR2 are ENHRY and SYGVKD. The CDR3 region is CAISEAGSQETQYF. The DNA for the CDR3 is TGTGCCATCAGTGAGGCGGGGTCACAGGAGACCCAGTACTTC.

This chain connects TRBV10-2 to TRBJ1-2; possible D gene TRBD1, 6 bases. CDR1 and CDR2 from the germline V gene are WSHSY and SAAADI. V was shortened by 8 bases and J by 2 bases, with 12 bases between the two germline ends. This CDR3 comprises 13 residues. The chain's CDR3 is CASGQTPNYGYTF. CDR3 DNA sequence: TGCGCCAGCGGACAGACCCCCAACTATGGCTACACCTTC.